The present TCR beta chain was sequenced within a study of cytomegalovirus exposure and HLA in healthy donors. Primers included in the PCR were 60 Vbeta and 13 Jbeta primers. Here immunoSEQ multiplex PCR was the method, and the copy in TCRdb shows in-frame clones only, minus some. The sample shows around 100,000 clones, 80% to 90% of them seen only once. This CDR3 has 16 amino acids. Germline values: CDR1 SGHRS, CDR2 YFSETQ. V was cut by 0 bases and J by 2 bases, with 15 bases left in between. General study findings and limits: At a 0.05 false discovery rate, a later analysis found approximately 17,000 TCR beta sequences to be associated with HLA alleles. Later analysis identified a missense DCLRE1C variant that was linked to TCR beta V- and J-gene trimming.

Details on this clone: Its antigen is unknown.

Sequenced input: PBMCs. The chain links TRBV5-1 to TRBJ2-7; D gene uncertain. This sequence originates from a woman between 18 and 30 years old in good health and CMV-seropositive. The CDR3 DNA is TGCGCCAGCAGCTTGGGCTACGTGGAGATTGCCTACGAGCAGTACTTC. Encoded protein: CASSLGYVEIAYEQYF.